This entry concerns a single T cell receptor (beta chain). Its antigen specificity is not known. No much larger clone is present one base from it, and per-base qualities are unavailable. TCRbeta CDR3 regions were amplified from genomic DNA using the immunoSEQ Assay, a bias-controlled multiplex PCR. The source study handled its data this way. The number of nucleated cells in each sample was estimated by amplification of reference gene primers within the assay. To quantify the absolute abundance of each unique TCRbeta CDR3 rearrangement, sequence reads were collapsed and filtered. For each sample, productive Simpson clonality was calculated as the square root of Simpson's diversity index across productive rearrangements. In TCRdb, the immuneACCESS table is reduced to in-frame sequences with V and J assigned. These tables do not hold every clone; where another copy was compared, an unresolved V gene accounts for under half, and the others remain unexplained. That table furnishes V, J and clone size, whereas the DNA furnished D and trimming. This sample gives 310,000 or so clones in total; about nine tenths of them show up just once. The top ten clonotypes cover about 11% of the sample.

The data were taken from a study of blood T cell repertoires in COVID-19 (dated by TCRdb to the early 2020s). Context from the whole study: Samples from collaborators originated in the United States, Italy and Spain and spanned both the acute and convalescent phases of COVID-19. The material from the prospective study consisted of cDNA or gDNA derived from T cells, B-cell-depleted T cells, or PBMCs. Subjects who had been exposed to COVID-19, were actively infected with it, or had recovered from it provided the deeply sampled blood TCRbeta repertoires that made up the dataset. The repertoires were released in a freely available public database intended as a resource for research on the immune response to SARS-CoV-2. The samples were drawn from two sources: the first 160 participants of the ongoing ImmuneRACE study, and 1,254 subjects contributed by 6 global collaborators. A de-identified subject ID, COVID-19 status, age in years and sex were almost always included in the sample metadata. Where available, HLA class I and class II types were taken from metadata supplied by the sample provider and were not determined by assay-based typing.

The CDR3 goes from the cysteine to the phenylalanine over 15 residues. Left in the record is the CDR3 DNA by itself, 45 bases read in frame from the first base. The germline V end is reduced by 2 bases and the J end by 5 bases; junction bases left unmatched: 4. CDR1 SNHLY and CDR2 FYNNEI were looked up in the germline V gene. One collaborating source in Seattle enrolled patients during active infection and followed them longitudinally through the course of disease. Each collaborating institution followed its own protocols to collect whole blood in K2EDTA tubes. For TCRbeta analysis, collaborator samples were shipped as frozen whole blood, as isolated PBMCs, or as DNA extracted from either sample type. General study outcomes and caveats: The amount of clinical and demographic metadata varied by source and participant and was provided uncurated.

The chain is made from TRBV2 and TRBJ2-1; 9 middle bases align to TRBD2. The sample was peripheral blood. The source is a woman in her twenties or thirties with COVID-19, enrolled during active disease. The DNA is as follows: TGTGCCAGCAGTGAACTTGCTAGCGGGAACAATGAGCAGTTCTTC. It translates as CASSELASGNNEQFF.